Included here is one T cell receptor (beta chain) sequence, with context. Its antigen is as yet unknown. This sample was included in a study of T cells in Graves' hyperthyroidism and ophthalmopathy. Notes on the study in general: Most thyroid clonotypes expanded above 0.001 were also detected in blood. Stable hyperthyroidism and ophthalmopathy were separated using 13 V-J signatures. The model forecast ophthalmopathy, anticipating it by a median approximately 6.1 months before onset.

RNA transcripts served as the template for amplifying TCR beta CDR3 regions. Initially, a first-round RT-PCR of the TCR CDR3 employed the HTBI primer set. TCRdb redid the calling of the multiplex PCR reads with MiXCR, one entry per CDR3 protein. The sample gives 600,000 to 800,000 distinct CDR3 sequences, approximately 36% of which show up once; around 31% is in the top ten. Germline lookup yields CDR1 SGHVS and CDR2 FQNEAQ. The CDR3 covers 16 residues. V lost 5 bases and J 0 bases, leaving 16 bases between the germline ends. This sequence originates from a woman in her forties with Graves' hyperthyroidism. This rearrangement joins TRBV7-8 to TRBJ1-1; D is ambiguous. The sample taken for sequencing was blood. The CDR3 DNA follows: TGTGCCAGCAGCCAAGAGTCGGAGGGAATGAACACTGAAGCTTTCTTT. Protein sequence: CASSQESEGMNTEAFF.